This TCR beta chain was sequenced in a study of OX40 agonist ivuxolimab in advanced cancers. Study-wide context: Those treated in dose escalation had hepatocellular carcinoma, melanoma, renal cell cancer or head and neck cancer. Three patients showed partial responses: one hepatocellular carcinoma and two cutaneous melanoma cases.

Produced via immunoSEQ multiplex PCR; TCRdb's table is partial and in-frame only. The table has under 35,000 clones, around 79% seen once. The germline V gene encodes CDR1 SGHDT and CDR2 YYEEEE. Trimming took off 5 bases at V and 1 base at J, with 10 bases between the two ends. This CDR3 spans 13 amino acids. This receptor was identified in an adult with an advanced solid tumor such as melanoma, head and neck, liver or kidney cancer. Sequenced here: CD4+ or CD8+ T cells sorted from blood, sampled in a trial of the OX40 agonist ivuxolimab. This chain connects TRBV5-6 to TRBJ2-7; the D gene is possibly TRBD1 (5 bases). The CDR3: CASSYRQSYEQYF. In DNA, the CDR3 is TGTGCCAGCAGTTACCGACAGTCCTACGAGCAGTACTTC.